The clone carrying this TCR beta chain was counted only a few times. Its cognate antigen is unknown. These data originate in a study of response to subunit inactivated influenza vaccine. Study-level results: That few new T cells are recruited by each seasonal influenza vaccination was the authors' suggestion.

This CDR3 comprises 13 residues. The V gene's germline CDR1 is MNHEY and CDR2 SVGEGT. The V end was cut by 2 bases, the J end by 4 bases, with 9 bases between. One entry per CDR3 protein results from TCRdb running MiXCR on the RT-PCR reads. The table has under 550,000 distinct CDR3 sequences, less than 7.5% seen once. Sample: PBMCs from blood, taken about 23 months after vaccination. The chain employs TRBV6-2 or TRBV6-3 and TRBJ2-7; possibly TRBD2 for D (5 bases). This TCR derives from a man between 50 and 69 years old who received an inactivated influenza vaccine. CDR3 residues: CASSYPRGYEQYF. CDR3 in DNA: TGTGCCAGCAGTTACCCTCGGGGTTACGAGCAGTACTTC.